This T cell receptor beta chain was documented in a study of T cells in Graves' hyperthyroidism and ophthalmopathy. Study as a whole: Peripheral blood samples were taken at initial diagnosis, prior to any treatment. Notes on the study in general: Most thyroid clonotypes expanded above 0.001 were also detected in blood.

This clonotype was picked up a small number of times. What it recognizes is unknown. Ophthalmopathy patients had moderate-to-severe active disease, CAS ≥3, NOSPECS ≥4, and disease duration under 3 months. It was 8 to 10 ml of fresh peripheral blood that supplied the PBMCs. Amplification of TCR beta CDR3 regions used RNA as the template. The TCR CDR3 first-round RT-PCR relied on the HTBI primer set. TCRdb called the multiplex PCR reads again in MiXCR, with one record for every CDR3 protein. The sample carries 500,000 or so distinct CDR3 sequences, 17% recorded once. Germline assignment: CDR1 SGHTA and CDR2 FQGNSA. Trimming took 3 bases from V and 9 from J; bases not matched to a gene: 2. The CDR3 runs 15 residues.

The clonotype comes from a woman between 18 and 30 years old with Graves' ophthalmopathy. The gene calls are TRBV7-2 and TRBJ2-1; 16 bases match TRBD2. The sample comprised blood. CDR3 sequence: CASSLGTSGGGEQFF. DNA for the CDR3: TGTGCCAGCAGCTTGGGGACTAGCGGGGGGGGTGAGCAGTTCTTC.